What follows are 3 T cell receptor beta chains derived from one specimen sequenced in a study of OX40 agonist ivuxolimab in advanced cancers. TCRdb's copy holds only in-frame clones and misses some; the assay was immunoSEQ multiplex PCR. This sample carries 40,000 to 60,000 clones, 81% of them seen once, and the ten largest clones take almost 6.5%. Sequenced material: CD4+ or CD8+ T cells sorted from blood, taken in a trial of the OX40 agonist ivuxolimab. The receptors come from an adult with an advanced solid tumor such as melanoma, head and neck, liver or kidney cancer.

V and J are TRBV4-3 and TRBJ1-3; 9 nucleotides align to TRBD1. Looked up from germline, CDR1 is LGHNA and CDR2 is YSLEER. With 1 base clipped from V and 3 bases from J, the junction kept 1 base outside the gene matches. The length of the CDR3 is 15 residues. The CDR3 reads CASSQGTGVGNTIYF. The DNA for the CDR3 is TGCGCCAGCAGCCAAGGGACAGGGGTTGGAAACACCATATATTTT.

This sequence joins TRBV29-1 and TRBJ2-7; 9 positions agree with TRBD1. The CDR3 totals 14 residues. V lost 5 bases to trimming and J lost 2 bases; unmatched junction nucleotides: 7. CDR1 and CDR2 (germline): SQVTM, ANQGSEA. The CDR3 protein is CSVLVGTGTYEQYF. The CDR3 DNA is TGCAGCGTTCTTGTCGGGACAGGGACCTACGAGCAGTACTTC.

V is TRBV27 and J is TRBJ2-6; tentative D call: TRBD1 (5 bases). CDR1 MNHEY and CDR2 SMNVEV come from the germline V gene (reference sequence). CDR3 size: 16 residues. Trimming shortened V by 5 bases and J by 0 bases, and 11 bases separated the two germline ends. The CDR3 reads CASSQTRVSGANVLTF. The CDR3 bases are TGTGCCAGCAGTCAAACCAGGGTCTCTGGGGCCAACGTCCTGACTTTC.